This is a list of T cell receptor beta chains from one sample in a study of breast tumors, draining lymph nodes, adjacent tissues. Using its own MiXCR run on the multiplex PCR reads, TCRdb lists one record per CDR3 protein. The sample shows around 140,000 distinct CDR3 sequences, under 25% of them seen only once. Specimen: axillary lymph node tissue. These receptors originate from a female donor with breast cancer. Some clones in this sample may be carry-over from other donors' samples. The CDR3 runs from the conserved cysteine through the conserved F or W. Fields, in order: CDR3 protein, CDR3 DNA, clone size, J gene, D gene, V gene. D genes are given only for firm matches. Expanded clones get a size class; other rows say once, few or many, or leave the size out.

CASHPGGRGKNTQYF TGTGCCAGCCACCCGGGGGGGCGCGGAAAGAATACGCAGTATTTT . TRBJ2-3 TRBD2 TRBV27
CASSPTSGRGEQYF TGTGCCAGCAGCCCCACTAGCGGGAGGGGTGAGCAGTACTTC many TRBJ2-7 TRBD2 TRBV11-2
CATSRDLTSGRRNTQYF TGTGCCACCAGCAGAGATCTGACTAGCGGGAGGAGAAATACGCAGTATTTT many TRBJ2-3 TRBD2 TRBV15
CASSRGTPLQETQYF TGTGCCAGCAGTCGAGGGACCCCGCTACAAGAGACCCAGTACTTC many TRBJ2-5 . TRBV12-3/TRBV12-4
CASSLDPQKETQYF TGTGCCAGCAGCTTAGACCCTCAAAAGGAGACCCAGTACTTC many TRBJ2-5 . TRBV7-6
CASSLQFSYNEQFF TGTGCCAGCAGTTTACAGTTTTCCTACAATGAGCAGTTCTTC many TRBJ2-1 . TRBV28
CSVSSMVGPDTQYF TGCAGCGTATCGAGCATGGTGGGCCCAGATACGCAGTATTTT many TRBJ2-3 . TRBV29-1
CASSELGARIYNEQFF TGTGCCAGCAGTGAGCTAGGGGCCCGGATCTACAATGAGCAGTTCTTC . TRBJ2-1 . TRBV6-1
CASSLGTRSDEQFF TGTGCCAGCAGTTTGGGGACTAGGTCGGATGAGCAGTTCTTC . TRBJ2-1 TRBD2 TRBV27
CASSTGLLYTGELFF TGTGCCAGCAGCACGGGACTTCTGTACACCGGGGAGCTGTTTTTT many TRBJ2-2 . TRBV7-9
CASSQALRLETQYF TGCGCCAGCAGCCAAGCGCTTAGACTGGAGACCCAGTACTTC many TRBJ2-5 . TRBV4-1
CASSLGRLAGTTDTQYF TGCGCCAGCAGCTTGGGGCGACTAGCGGGAACCACAGATACGCAGTATTTT many TRBJ2-3 TRBD2 TRBV5-1
CASSAVGLAGGLDTQYF TGTGCCAGCAGTGCGGTCGGACTAGCGGGAGGTTTGGATACGCAGTATTTT . TRBJ2-3 TRBD2 TRBV2
CASSLGGGQRIGETQYF TGTGCCAGCAGCTTGGGTGGCGGACAGAGAATTGGAGAGACCCAGTACTTC many TRBJ2-5 . TRBV5-5
CASSLLGGVAYNEQFF TGTGCCAGCAGCTTACTCGGCGGGGTGGCCTACAATGAGCAGTTCTTC many TRBJ2-1 . TRBV7-9
CSARGQGGTETQYF TGCAGTGCTAGAGGCCAAGGTGGAACGGAGACCCAGTACTTC many TRBJ2-5 . TRBV20-1
CASSVNSYNSPLHF TGTGCCAGCAGTGTAAACTCCTATAATTCACCCCTCCACTTT many TRBJ1-6 . TRBV2
CASSRTGGEQYF TGTGCCAGCAGCCGGACAGGGGGCGAGCAGTACTTC many TRBJ2-7 TRBD1 TRBV7-9
CSAKLAGTGELFF TGCAGTGCTAAACTAGCGGGAACCGGGGAGCTGTTTTTT many TRBJ2-2 TRBD2 TRBV20-1
CASSEWQGNTGELFF TGTGCCAGCAGTGAATGGCAGGGTAACACCGGGGAGCTGTTTTTT many TRBJ2-2 . TRBV2
CASSYSSSGGGTYNEQFF TGTGCCAGCAGTTACTCTTCTTCGGGGGGGGGCACCTACAATGAGCAGTTCTTC few TRBJ2-1 TRBD2 TRBV6-6
CASSARLAGGETQYF TGTGCCAGCAGTGCAAGACTAGCGGGAGGAGAGACCCAGTACTTC many TRBJ2-5 TRBD2 TRBV2
CASSDGTSAYNEQFF TGTGCCAGTAGTGACGGGACTAGCGCCTACAATGAGCAGTTCTTC few TRBJ2-1 TRBD2 TRBV19
CASSPGTQNYEQYF TGTGCCAGTAGTCCCGGGACACAGAACTACGAGCAGTACTTC many TRBJ2-7 . TRBV19
CASSLTGSHNQPQHF TGTGCCAGCAGCTTGACAGGGTCCCACAATCAGCCCCAGCATTTT many TRBJ1-5 TRBD1 TRBV7-2
CASSFGQGLTGELFF TGCGCCAGCAGCTTTGGACAGGGCCTCACCGGGGAGCTGTTTTTT many TRBJ2-2 TRBD1 TRBV5-1
CASSVRGLTYEQYF TGTGCCAGCAGCGTCCGGGGTCTTACCTACGAGCAGTACTTC many TRBJ2-7 . TRBV9
CASSRRDQWSNEQFF TGTGCCAGCAGCCGCCGGGACCAGTGGAGCAATGAGCAGTTCTTC . TRBJ2-1 . TRBV7-3
CASSLLLAGELFF TGCGCCAGCAGCCTCCTGCTTGCCGGGGAGCTGTTTTTT few TRBJ2-2 . TRBV4-3
CASSLHRGNTGELFF TGTGCCAGCAGCTTACACAGGGGGAACACCGGGGAGCTGTTTTTT . TRBJ2-2 TRBD1 TRBV11-3
CASSWGTGADTQYF TGTGCCAGCAGTTGGGGGACGGGAGCGGATACGCAGTATTTT few TRBJ2-3 . TRBV28
CASSSPGGPFNEQFF TGTGCCAGCAGCTCGCCCGGAGGGCCATTCAATGAGCAGTTCTTC many TRBJ2-1 . TRBV5-4
CASSPQTSGNYEQYF TGCGCCAGCAGCCCCCAGACTAGCGGGAACTACGAGCAGTACTTC many TRBJ2-7 TRBD2 TRBV5-1
CASRPPGTRAYTGVLFF TGTGCCAGCCGGCCACCCGGGACACGTGCCTACACCGGGGTGCTGTTTTTT . TRBJ2-2 . TRBV7-2
CSARVAVRTDTRYF TGCAGTGCTAGAGTCGCGGTCAGGACAGATACGCGGTATTTT few TRBJ2-3 . TRBV20-1
CASSPGTGNIQYF TGTGCCAGTAGTCCGGGGACAGGGAACATTCAGTACTTC few TRBJ2-4 TRBD1 TRBV19
CASSQSRGIYNEQFF TGTGCCAGCAGCCAATCGAGGGGGATCTACAATGAGCAGTTCTTC few TRBJ2-1 . TRBV3-1
CAWSVLRGAGGPYNEQFF TGTGCCTGGAGTGTACTTCGGGGAGCAGGGGGCCCCTACAATGAGCAGTTCTTC . TRBJ2-1 TRBD1 TRBV30
CANSLASREQYF TGTGCCAACAGCTTGGCCAGCAGGGAGCAGTACTTC . TRBJ2-7 . TRBV7-2
CASSMGAAGGPTDTQYF TGTGCCAGTAGTATGGGGGCAGCGGGAGGGCCTACAGATACGCAGTATTTT many TRBJ2-3 TRBD2 TRBV19
CASTLEGGVREQYF TGTGCCAGCACCCTCGAGGGCGGGGTTCGCGAGCAGTACTTC . TRBJ2-7 . TRBV6-6
CASSPPVSGQTYGYTF TGTGCCAGCTCACCACCCGTGTCAGGACAGACCTATGGCTACACCTTC few TRBJ1-2 . TRBV18
CASSLKQGAGELFF TGCGCCAGCAGCTTGAAGCAGGGGGCCGGGGAGCTGTTTTTT many TRBJ2-2 TRBD1 TRBV5-1
CAVQGSSYNSPLHF TGTGCCGTCCAGGGGAGCTCCTATAATTCACCCCTCCACTTT many TRBJ1-6 . TRBV6-5
CASSVYSQTGELFF TGTGCCAGTAGCGTTTATTCTCAGACCGGGGAGCTGTTTTTT few TRBJ2-2 . TRBV19
CASSARDRLLLGYTF TGTGCCAGCAGCGCGAGGGACAGGTTGCTTTTAGGCTACACCTTC many TRBJ1-2 TRBD1 TRBV5-8